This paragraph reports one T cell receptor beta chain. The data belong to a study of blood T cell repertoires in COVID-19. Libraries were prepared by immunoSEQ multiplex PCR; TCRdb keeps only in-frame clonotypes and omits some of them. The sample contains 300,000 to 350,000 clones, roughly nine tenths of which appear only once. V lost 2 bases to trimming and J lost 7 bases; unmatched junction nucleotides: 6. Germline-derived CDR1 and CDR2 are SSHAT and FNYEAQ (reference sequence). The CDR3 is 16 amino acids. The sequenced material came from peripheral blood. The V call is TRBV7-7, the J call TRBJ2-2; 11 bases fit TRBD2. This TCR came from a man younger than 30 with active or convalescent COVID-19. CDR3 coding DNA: TGTGCCAGCAGCTTATCTAGCGGGGGGCGTATCGGGGAGCTGTTTTTT. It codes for CASSLSSGGRIGELFF.